The clone carrying this T cell receptor beta chain was picked up one time. These data belong to a study of identifying expanded T cells in peripheral blood. V was shortened by 0 bases and J by 5 bases, with 13 bases between the two germline ends. This CDR3 has 15 residues. From germline, CDR1 is MNHNY and CDR2 SVGAGI (reference sequence). Using immunoSEQ multiplex PCR, the repertoire was profiled, and TCRdb retains in-frame clones only, with some absent. Here the sample spans around 120,000 clones, around 88% being singletons. V usage is TRBV6-6 and J usage is TRBJ1-2; maybe TRBD1 (5 bases). The clonotype comes from a person between 18 and 70 years old in good health. Sequencing used blood. The CDR3 region is CASSYSGQGFYGYTF. The CDR3 DNA is TGTGCCAGCAGTTACTCGGGGCAGGGCTTTTATGGCTACACCTTC.